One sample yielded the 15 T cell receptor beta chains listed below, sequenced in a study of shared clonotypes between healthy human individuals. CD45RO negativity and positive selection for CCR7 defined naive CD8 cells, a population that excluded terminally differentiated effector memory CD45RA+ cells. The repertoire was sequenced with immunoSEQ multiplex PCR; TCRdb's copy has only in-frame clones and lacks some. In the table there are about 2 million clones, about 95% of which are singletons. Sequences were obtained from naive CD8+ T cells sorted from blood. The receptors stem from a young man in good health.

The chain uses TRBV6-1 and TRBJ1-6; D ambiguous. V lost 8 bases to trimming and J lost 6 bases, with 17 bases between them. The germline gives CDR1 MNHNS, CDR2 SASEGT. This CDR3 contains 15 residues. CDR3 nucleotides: TGTGCCAGCGGATTTCTGATTGGTGGTAATTCACCCCTCCACTTT. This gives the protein CASGFLIGGNSPLHF.

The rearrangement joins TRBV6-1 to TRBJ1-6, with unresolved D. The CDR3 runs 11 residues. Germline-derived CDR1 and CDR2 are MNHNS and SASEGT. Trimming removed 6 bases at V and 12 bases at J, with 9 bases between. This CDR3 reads CASRGLLPLHF. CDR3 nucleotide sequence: TGTGCCAGCAGAGGACTTTTACCCCTCCACTTT.

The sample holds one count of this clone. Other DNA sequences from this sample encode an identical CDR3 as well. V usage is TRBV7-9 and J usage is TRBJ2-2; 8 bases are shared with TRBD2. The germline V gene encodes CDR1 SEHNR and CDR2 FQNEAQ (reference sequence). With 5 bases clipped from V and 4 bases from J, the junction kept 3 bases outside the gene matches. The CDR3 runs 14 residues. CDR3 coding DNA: TGTGCCAGCAGCCCCCGGGGGGGCACCGGGGAGCTGTTTTTT. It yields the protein CASSPRGGTGELFF.

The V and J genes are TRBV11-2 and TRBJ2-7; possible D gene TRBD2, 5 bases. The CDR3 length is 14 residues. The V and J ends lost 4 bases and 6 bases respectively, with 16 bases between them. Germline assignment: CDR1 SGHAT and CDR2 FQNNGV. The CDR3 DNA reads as TGTGCCAGCAGCTGGGAGTCCCCATATCTCGAGCAGTACTTC. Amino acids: CASSWESPYLEQYF.

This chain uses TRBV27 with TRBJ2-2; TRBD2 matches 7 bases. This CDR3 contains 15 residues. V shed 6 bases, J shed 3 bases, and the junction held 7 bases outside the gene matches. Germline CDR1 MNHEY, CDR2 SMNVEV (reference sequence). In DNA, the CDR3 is TGTGCCAGCAGGCCCAGGACTAGTTACACCGGGGAGCTGTTTTTT. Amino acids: CASRPRTSYTGELFF.

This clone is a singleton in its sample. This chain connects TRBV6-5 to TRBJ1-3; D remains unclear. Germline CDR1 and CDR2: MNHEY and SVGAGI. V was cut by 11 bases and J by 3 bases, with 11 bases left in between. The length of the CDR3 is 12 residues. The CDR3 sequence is CAGTDGGNTIYF. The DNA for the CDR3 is TGTGCCGGCACAGACGGTGGAAACACCATATATTTT.

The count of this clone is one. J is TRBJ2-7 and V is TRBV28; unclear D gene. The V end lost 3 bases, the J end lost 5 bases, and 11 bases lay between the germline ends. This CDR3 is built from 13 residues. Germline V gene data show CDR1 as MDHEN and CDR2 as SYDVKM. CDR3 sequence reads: CASSLDDGNEQYF. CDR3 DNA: TGTGCCAGCAGTTTGGACGACGGAAACGAGCAGTACTTC.

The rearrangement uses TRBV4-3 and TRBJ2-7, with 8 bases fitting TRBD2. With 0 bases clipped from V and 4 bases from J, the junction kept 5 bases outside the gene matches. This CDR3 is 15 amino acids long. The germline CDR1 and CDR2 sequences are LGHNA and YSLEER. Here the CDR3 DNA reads TGCGCCAGCAGCCAAGAAACAGCGGGAGTATACGAGCAGTACTTC. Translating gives CASSQETAGVYEQYF.

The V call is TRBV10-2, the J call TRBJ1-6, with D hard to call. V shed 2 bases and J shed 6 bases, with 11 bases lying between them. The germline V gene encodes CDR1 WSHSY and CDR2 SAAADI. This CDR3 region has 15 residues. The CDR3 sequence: CASSEPGVGNSPLHF. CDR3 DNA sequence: TGCGCCAGCAGTGAGCCCGGGGTGGGTAATTCACCCCTCCACTTT.

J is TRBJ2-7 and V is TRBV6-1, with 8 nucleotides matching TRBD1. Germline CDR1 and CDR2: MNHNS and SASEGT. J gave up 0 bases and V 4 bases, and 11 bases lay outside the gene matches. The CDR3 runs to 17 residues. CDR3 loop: CASSANWSGQGSYEQYF. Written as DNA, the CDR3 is TGTGCCAGCAGTGCGAATTGGAGCGGACAGGGCTCCTACGAGCAGTACTTC.

The CDR3 nucleotides read TGTGCCAGCTTCGGAGGCGCTGTATACTACAATGAGCAGTTCTTC. It encodes CASFGGAVYYNEQFF. The genes are TRBV11-2 and TRBJ2-1; D possibly corresponds to TRBD2 (5 bases). This CDR3 comprises 15 residues. The V gene lost 8 bases and the J gene lost 3 bases, with 17 bases spanning the gap. Germline lookup yields CDR1 SGHAT and CDR2 FQNNGV. The variable domain in full, with the rest retrieved from reference TRBV11-2 and TRBJ2-1, is EAGVAQSPRYKIIEKRQSVAFWCNPISGHATLYWYQQILGQGPKLLIQFQNNGVVDDSQLPKDRFSAERLKGVDSTLKIQPAKLEDSAVYLCASFGGAVYYNEQFFGPGTRLTVL.

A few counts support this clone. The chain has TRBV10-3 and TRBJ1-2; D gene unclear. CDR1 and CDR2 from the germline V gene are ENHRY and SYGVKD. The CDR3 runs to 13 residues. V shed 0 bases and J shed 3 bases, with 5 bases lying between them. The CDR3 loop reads CAISESVYYGYTF. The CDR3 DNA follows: TGTGCCATCAGTGAGTCGGTTTACTATGGCTACACCTTC.

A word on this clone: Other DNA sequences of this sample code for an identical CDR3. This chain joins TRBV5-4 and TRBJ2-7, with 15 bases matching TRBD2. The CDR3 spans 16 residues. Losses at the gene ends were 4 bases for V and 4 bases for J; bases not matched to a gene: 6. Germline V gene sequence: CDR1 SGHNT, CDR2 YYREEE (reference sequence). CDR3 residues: CASSLGLAGGPYEQYF. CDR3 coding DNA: TGTGCCAGCAGCCTAGGACTAGCGGGAGGGCCTTACGAGCAGTACTTC. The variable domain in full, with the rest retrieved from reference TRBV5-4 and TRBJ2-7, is ETGVTQSPTHLIKTRGQQVTLRCSSQSGHNTVSWYQQALGQGPQFIFQYYREEENGRGNFPPRFSGLQFPNYSSELNVNALELDDSALYLCASSLGLAGGPYEQYFGPGTRLTVT.

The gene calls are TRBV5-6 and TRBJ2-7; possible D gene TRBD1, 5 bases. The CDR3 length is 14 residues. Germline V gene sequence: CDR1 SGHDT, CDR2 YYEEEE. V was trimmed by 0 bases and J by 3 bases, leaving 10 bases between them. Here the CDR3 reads CASSLGGALYEQYF. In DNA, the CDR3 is TGTGCCAGCAGCTTGGGTGGGGCGCTCTACGAGCAGTACTTC. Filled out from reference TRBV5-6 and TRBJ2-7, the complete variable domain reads DAGVTQSPTHLIKTRGQQVTLRCSPKSGHDTVSWYQQALGQGPQFIFQYYEEEERQRGNFPDRFSGHQFPNYSSELNVNALLLGDSALYLCASSLGGALYEQYFGPGTRLTVT.

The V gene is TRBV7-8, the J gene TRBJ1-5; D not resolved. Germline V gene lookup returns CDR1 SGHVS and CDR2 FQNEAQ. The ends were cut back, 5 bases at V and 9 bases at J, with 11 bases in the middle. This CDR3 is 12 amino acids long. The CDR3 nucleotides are TGTGCCAGCAGCGCCGATAGTCGGCCCCAGCATTTT. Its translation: CASSADSRPQHF.